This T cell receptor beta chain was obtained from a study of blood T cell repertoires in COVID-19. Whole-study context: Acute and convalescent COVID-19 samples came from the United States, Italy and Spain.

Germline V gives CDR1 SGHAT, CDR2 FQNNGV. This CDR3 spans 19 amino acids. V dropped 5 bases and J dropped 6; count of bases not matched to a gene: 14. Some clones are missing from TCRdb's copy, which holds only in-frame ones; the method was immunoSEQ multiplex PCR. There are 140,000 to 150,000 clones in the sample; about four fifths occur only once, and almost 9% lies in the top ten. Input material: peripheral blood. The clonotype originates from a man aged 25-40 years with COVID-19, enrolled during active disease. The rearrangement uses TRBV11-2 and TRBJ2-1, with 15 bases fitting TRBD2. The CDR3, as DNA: TGTGCCAGCAGCACACGGACTAGCGGGAGGGGCATCGCCCGCAATGAGCAGTTCTTC. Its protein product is CASSTRTSGRGIARNEQFF.